Listed here are 31 T cell receptor beta chains from one sample, sequenced in a study of blood T cell repertoires in COVID-19. Sequencing was performed with immunoSEQ multiplex PCR; in TCRdb, only in-frame clones are kept and a portion is missing. The sample contains about 130,000 clones, 85% of which appear only once. Sequencing input: peripheral blood. The receptors come from a human donor in a cohort sampled during active COVID-19.

The chain combines TRBV5-3 with TRBJ1-2; D perhaps matches TRBD1 (6 bases). TRBV5-3 counts as an open reading frame of uncertain function. The ends were cut back, 3 bases at V and 4 bases at J, with 22 bases in the middle. The CDR3 has 17 residues. The CDR3 loop reads CARSSPCCEGESYGYTF. The CDR3 region has the DNA TGTGCCAGAAGCTCCCCGTGTTGTGAGGGGGAGTCCTATGGCTACACCTTC.

The chain is built from TRBV6-5 and TRBJ1-1, with TRBD1 matching over 7 bases. V lost 2 bases to trimming and J lost 5 bases; unmatched junction nucleotides: 8. CDR1 MNHEY and CDR2 SVGAGI come from the germline V gene. The CDR3 is 15 residues long. The CDR3 region is CASSYIRGPGTEAFF. CDR3 coding DNA: TGTGCCAGCAGTTACATAAGGGGGCCGGGGACTGAAGCTTTCTTT.

This clone ranks as medium-sized (0.01 to 0.1%). The chain employs TRBV27 and TRBJ2-3, with 11 bases that match TRBD2. Germline assignment: CDR1 MNHEY and CDR2 SMNVEV (reference sequence). V lost 5 bases to trimming and J lost 2 bases; unmatched junction nucleotides: 3. The CDR3 spans 15 residues. In DNA form, the CDR3 reads TGTGCCAGCAGTGGGACTAGCGGCGTCACAGATACGCAGTATTTT. Amino acids: CASSGTSGVTDTQYF.

The genes are TRBV6-1 and TRBJ2-7; D remains ambiguous. Trimming removed 2 bases at V and 7 bases at J, with 15 bases between. Germline V gives CDR1 MNHNS, CDR2 SASEGT. The CDR3 totals 14 residues. CDR3 protein: CASSESTRFGEQYF. DNA of the CDR3: TGTGCCAGCAGTGAATCAACCCGCTTCGGGGAGCAGTACTTC.

Worth noting for this clone: Relative to the germline gene, one junction end is altered; a read error may explain this. The chain combines TRBV7-2 with TRBJ1-2; D is perhaps TRBD1 (5 bases). Germline V gene data show CDR1 as SGHTA and CDR2 as FQGNSA. CDR3 length equals 15 residues. The CDR3 DNA reads TGTGCCAGCAACTTAGCCTGGATCCTTCCAGGGGGCTACACCTTC. This codes for CASNLAWILPGGYTF.

The chain combines TRBV5-1 with TRBJ2-7; 9 positions agree with TRBD2. Germline V gene sequence: CDR1 SGHRS, CDR2 YFSETQ. V was clipped by 4 bases and J by 0 bases; unmatched bases: 5. CDR3 length: 15 amino acids. In DNA, the CDR3 is TGCGCCAGCAGCCCCGGGACTAGCAGCTCCTACGAGCAGTACGTC. Amino acid sequence: CASSPGTSSSYEQYV.

V is TRBV27 and J is TRBJ2-1; tentatively, D is TRBD2 (6 bases). CDR3 size: 16 residues. V was cut by 8 bases and J by 1 base, with 18 bases left in between. Germline assignment: CDR1 MNHEY and CDR2 SMNVEV (reference sequence). CDR3 DNA sequence: TGTGCCAGCCAAGGGGTGGCGGGGAATTCCTACAATGAGCAGTTCTTC. This translates into CASQGVAGNSYNEQFF.

This chain joins TRBV28 and TRBJ1-2; D possibly corresponds to TRBD1 (6 bases). The germline gives CDR1 MDHEN, CDR2 SYDVKM. The CDR3 covers 11 residues. Trimming shortened V by 5 bases and J by 7 bases, and 8 bases separated the two germline ends. The CDR3 bases are TGTGCCAGCAGTACACAGGGTGGCTACACCTTC. Translating gives CASSTQGGYTF.

This chain links TRBV6-5 with TRBJ1-6; TRBD1 agrees at 9 bases. This CDR3 region has 13 residues. J gave up 12 bases and V 9 bases, and 9 bases lay outside the gene matches. Germline CDR1 and CDR2: MNHEY and SVGAGI. This chain's CDR3 is CASGETGGLPLHF. CDR3 nucleotide sequence: TGTGCCAGTGGGGAGACAGGGGGTTTACCCCTCCACTTT.

The rearrangement uses TRBV7-2 and TRBJ1-2, with D tentatively TRBD1 (6 bases). Per germline, CDR1 SGHTA and CDR2 FQGNSA. This CDR3 contains 14 residues. Trimming cost V 7 bases and J 2 bases, with 14 bases left between them. CDR3 amino acids: CASNLKDSNYGYTF. The CDR3, as DNA: TGTGCCAGCAATTTAAAGGACAGCAACTATGGCTACACCTTC. Full variable domain (missing parts from reference TRBV7-2 and TRBJ1-2): GAGVSQSPSNKVTEKGKDVELRCDPISGHTALYWYRQSLGQGLEFLIYFQGNSAPDKSGLPSDRFSAERTGGSVSTLTIQRTQQEDSAVYLCASNLKDSNYGYTFGSGTRLTVV.

A few counts support this clone. CDR3 residues: CASSPLMAAEAFF. CDR3 DNA: TGTGCCAGCAGTCCCCTGATGGCCGCTGAAGCTTTCTTT. The genes are TRBV12-3 or TRBV12-4 and TRBJ1-1, with D unclear. This CDR3 region has 13 residues. Between the trimmed V and J ends, which lost 5 bases and 6 bases, there was a span of 13 bases.

The CDR3 DNA is TGTGCCAGCAGCCCGGGGAGGGCAGATACGCAGTATTTT. Translating it yields CASSPGRADTQYF. This chain connects TRBV5-6 to TRBJ2-3; TRBD2 matches 7 bases. Germline V CDR1 and CDR2: SGHDT, YYEEEE. The trim removed 4 bases at V and 4 bases at J, leaving 3 bases unmatched. The CDR3 extends over 13 amino acids.

The V and J genes are TRBV24-1 and TRBJ2-2; TRBD2 aligns across 12 bases. This CDR3 is 16 amino acids long. Germline V gene lookup returns CDR1 KGHDR and CDR2 SFDVKD. The V and J ends lost 4 bases and 6 bases, in that order; junction bases with no gene match: 5. The CDR3 coding sequence is TGTGCCACCAGTGACCCTAGCGGGGGGGCAGCCGGGGAGCTGTTTTTT. Protein product: CATSDPSGGAAGELFF.

This chain links TRBV18 with TRBJ2-2; D perhaps matches TRBD2 (6 bases). This CDR3 region has 16 residues. Trimming pared 1 base from V and 2 bases from J, leaving 11 bases between. Germline V CDR1 and CDR2: KGHSH, LQKENI. The CDR3 region is CASSPLPLANTGELFF. The DNA of the CDR3 is TGTGCCAGCTCACCACTTCCACTAGCCAACACCGGGGAGCTGTTTTTT.

This rearrangement joins TRBV6-4 to TRBJ2-3, with TRBD2 matching 10 bases. The CDR3 extends over 16 amino acids. Germline assignment: CDR1 MRHNA and CDR2 SNTAGT. The V gene end was trimmed by 0 bases and the J gene end by 0 bases; junction bases not matched to a gene: 0. CDR3 coding DNA: TGTGCCAGCAGTGACTCAGCGGGAGGGAGCACAGATACGCAGTATTTT. Its translation is CASSDSAGGSTDTQYF.

The count of this clone is one. The chain joins TRBV2 to TRBJ2-3; D is uncertain. Per germline, CDR1 SNHLY and CDR2 FYNNEI. The CDR3 spans 14 residues. The V end was cut by 7 bases, the J end by 0 bases, with 11 bases between. CDR3: CASTGLLSTDTQYF. CDR3 DNA sequence: TGTGCCAGCACCGGGTTACTCAGCACAGATACGCAGTATTTT.

This clone occurred once. The rearrangement uses TRBV19 and TRBJ1-1, with 8 positions matching TRBD1. CDR1 is LNHDA, CDR2 SQIVND, per germline (reference sequence). The CDR3 consists of 15 residues. Trimming at V came to 5 bases and at J to 4 bases, leaving 9 bases not matched to a gene. CDR3 amino acids: CASSLGQGFFTEAFF. In nucleotides, the CDR3 is TGTGCCAGTAGTCTCGGACAGGGCTTTTTCACTGAAGCTTTCTTT.

The V call is TRBV7-2, the J call TRBJ2-3; no clear D. Trimming stripped 1 base from V and 5 bases from J, with 10 bases between. CDR1 and CDR2 from the germline V gene are SGHTA and FQGNSA. The CDR3 length is 14 residues. In DNA, the CDR3 is TGTGCCAGCAGCTTAGGTGCCGCGCAAGATACGCAGTATTTT. This translates into CASSLGAAQDTQYF.

The gene calls are TRBV4-3 and TRBJ1-1; D is undetermined. Deletions cut 3 bases from V and 1 base from J, with 12 bases between. The length of the CDR3 is 15 residues. From germline, CDR1 is LGHNA and CDR2 YSLEER. The CDR3 sequence: CASSQTSTENTEAFF. The CDR3 DNA is TGCGCCAGCAGCCAGACTTCAACGGAGAACACTGAAGCTTTCTTT.

The chain carries TRBV28 and TRBJ1-1; 8 positions agree with TRBD1. V gave up 4 bases and J gave up 2 bases; unmatched junction bases: 12. The CDR3 spans 17 residues. Germline loops: CDR1 MDHEN, CDR2 SYDVKM. CDR3 loop: CASSSYLQGDPNTEAFF. The CDR3 region has the DNA TGTGCCAGCAGTTCCTACCTACAGGGGGACCCTAACACTGAAGCTTTCTTT.

The chain combines TRBV7-2 with TRBJ1-1, with D perhaps matching TRBD1 (5 bases). CDR1 and CDR2 (germline): SGHTA, FQGNSA. The CDR3 loop spans 14 amino acids. The V end was cut by 5 bases, the J end by 1 base, with 11 bases between. CDR3: CASSPGAGNTEAFF. As DNA, the CDR3 is TGTGCCAGCAGCCCTGGGGCCGGGAACACTGAAGCTTTCTTT.

This clone appeared once. The chain combines TRBV6-4 with TRBJ2-2; 8 bases are a match to TRBD2. Germline CDR1 reads MRHNA; CDR2 reads SNTAGT. The J segment lost 2 bases and the V segment lost 0 bases, leaving 11 bases of the junction unmatched. CDR3 length: 19 amino acids. CDR3 bases: TGTGCCAGCAGTGACTCCCGCGGGGGGCGGGGGCCAAACACCGGGGAGCTGTTTTTT. Translated, it gives CASSDSRGGRGPNTGELFF.

The V call is TRBV7-2, the J call TRBJ2-1; D ambiguous. The CDR3 spans 13 residues. Between the trimmed V and J ends, which lost 0 bases and 4 bases, there was a span of 4 bases. Germline values: CDR1 SGHTA, CDR2 FQGNSA. DNA for the CDR3: TGTGCCAGCAGCTTAGCCAGGTACAATGAGCAGTTCTTC. This encodes CASSLARYNEQFF. The whole variable domain, filled in from reference TRBV7-2 and TRBJ2-1, reads GAGVSQSPSNKVTEKGKDVELRCDPISGHTALYWYRQSLGQGLEFLIYFQGNSAPDKSGLPSDRFSAERTGGSVSTLTIQRTQQEDSAVYLCASSLARYNEQFFGPGTRLTVL.

Turning to this clone: The identical CDR3 is also encoded by other nucleotide sequences in the sample. CDR3 amino acids: CASSYGAGGLETQYF. For the CDR3, the DNA is TGTGCCAGCAGTTACGGGGCGGGGGGGCTGGAGACCCAGTACTTC. The chain joins TRBV6-5 to TRBJ2-5; the match to TRBD2 covers 9 bases. Germline lookup yields CDR1 MNHEY and CDR2 SVGAGI. V shed 2 bases and J 5 bases; nucleotides not matched to a gene: 6. The CDR3 loop spans 15 amino acids.

This clone occurred a few times. The chain has TRBV5-1 and TRBJ1-5; D is perhaps TRBD1 (5 bases). V lost 1 base and J 7 bases, leaving 15 bases between the germline ends. The CDR3 is 15 amino acids. Per germline, CDR1 SGHRS and CDR2 YFSETQ. The CDR3 bases are TGCGCCAGCAGCTTGCGGGGGGGACTTGGACAGCCCCAGCATTTT. Amino acids: CASSLRGGLGQPQHF. Supplemented by reference TRBV5-1 and TRBJ1-5, the full variable domain reads KAGVTQTPRYLIKTRGQQVTLSCSPISGHRSVSWYQQTPGQGLQFLFEYFSETQRNKGNFPGRFSGRQFSNSRSEMNVSTLELGDSALYLCASSLRGGLGQPQHFGDGTRLSIL.

J is TRBJ2-1 and V is TRBV19; TRBD2 agrees at 9 bases. The J segment lost 0 bases and the V segment lost 5 bases, leaving 17 bases of the junction unmatched. CDR3 length: 20 amino acids. Germline CDR1 LNHDA, CDR2 SQIVND (reference sequence). As DNA, the CDR3 is TGTGCCAGTAGTGCCGCTGGGACTAGCCTTGGTGGGGGCTCCTACAATGAGCAGTTCTTC. Its translation: CASSAAGTSLGGGSYNEQFF.

CDR3 residues: CASSWNSDNYGYTF. CDR3 bases: TGTGCCAGCAGTTGGAACAGTGACAACTATGGCTACACCTTC. The rearrangement links TRBV6-6 to TRBJ1-2; the D is unclear. The CDR3 runs 14 residues. Trimming removed 4 bases from V and 2 bases from J, with 11 bases in between. CDR1 is MNHNY, CDR2 SVGAGI, per germline (reference sequence).

J is TRBJ2-5 and V is TRBV5-6; D is perhaps TRBD1 (5 bases). V shed 4 bases and J shed 3 bases, with 10 bases lying between them. Germline lookup yields CDR1 SGHDT and CDR2 YYEEEE. CDR3 size: 13 residues. The CDR3: CASSVGVEETQYF. DNA for the CDR3: TGTGCCAGCAGCGTAGGGGTGGAAGAGACCCAGTACTTC. Together with reference TRBV5-6 and TRBJ2-5, the CDR3 gives the full variable domain: DAGVTQSPTHLIKTRGQQVTLRCSPKSGHDTVSWYQQALGQGPQFIFQYYEEEERQRGNFPDRFSGHQFPNYSSELNVNALLLGDSALYLCASSVGVEETQYFGPGTRLLVL.

The chain recombines TRBV6-2 or TRBV6-3 with TRBJ2-2, with a tentative D call TRBD1 (5 bases). CDR1 and CDR2 (germline): MNHEY, SVGEGT. V lost 5 bases to trimming and J lost 5 bases, with 12 bases between them. The CDR3 covers 14 residues. The CDR3 DNA is TGTGCCAGCAGTACTGGGGCGTTTACCGGGGAGCTGTTTTTT. Its translation: CASSTGAFTGELFF.

This chain links TRBV7-2 with TRBJ2-1; D perhaps matches TRBD2 (6 bases). Trimming pared 6 bases from V and 5 bases from J, leaving 14 bases between. Germline assignment: CDR1 SGHTA and CDR2 FQGNSA. This CDR3 is built from 14 residues. The DNA of the CDR3 is TGTGCCAGCAGGCCTCGGGGGACTGACAATGAGCAGTTCTTC. Amino acids: CASRPRGTDNEQFF. The complete variable domain, with remaining parts taken from reference TRBV7-2 and TRBJ2-1, reads GAGVSQSPSNKVTEKGKDVELRCDPISGHTALYWYRQSLGQGLEFLIYFQGNSAPDKSGLPSDRFSAERTGGSVSTLTIQRTQQEDSAVYLCASRPRGTDNEQFFGPGTRLTVL.

V and J are TRBV5-6 and TRBJ1-6; no clear D. There are 14 residues in the CDR3. V lost 0 bases and J lost 7, with 8 bases in between. CDR1 and CDR2 (germline): SGHDT, YYEEEE. The DNA for the CDR3 is TGTGCCAGCAGCTTGGACAGTTTCAATTCACCCCTCCACTTT. It yields the protein CASSLDSFNSPLHF.